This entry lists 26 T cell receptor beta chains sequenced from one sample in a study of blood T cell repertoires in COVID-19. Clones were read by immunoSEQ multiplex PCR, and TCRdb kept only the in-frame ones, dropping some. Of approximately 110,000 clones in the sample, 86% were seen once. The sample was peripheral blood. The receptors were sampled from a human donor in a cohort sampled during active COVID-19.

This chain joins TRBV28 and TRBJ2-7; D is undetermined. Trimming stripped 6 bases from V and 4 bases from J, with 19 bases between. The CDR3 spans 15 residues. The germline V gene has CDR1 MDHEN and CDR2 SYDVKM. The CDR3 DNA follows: TGTGCCAGCAGCTTGGGCCCATTGTCCGAATACGAGCAGTACTTC. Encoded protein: CASSLGPLSEYEQYF.

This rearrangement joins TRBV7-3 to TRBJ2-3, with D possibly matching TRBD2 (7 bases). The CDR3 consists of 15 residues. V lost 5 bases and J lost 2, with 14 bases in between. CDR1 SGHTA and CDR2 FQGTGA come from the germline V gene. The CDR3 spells CASSGRGASTDTQYF. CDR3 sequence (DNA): TGTGCCAGCAGCGGGAGGGGGGCTTCCACAGATACGCAGTATTTT.

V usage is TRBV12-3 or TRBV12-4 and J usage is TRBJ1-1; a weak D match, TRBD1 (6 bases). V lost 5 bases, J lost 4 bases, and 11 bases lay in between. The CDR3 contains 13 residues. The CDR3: CASSRQDPTEAFF. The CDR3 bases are TGTGCCAGCAGTAGACAGGACCCCACTGAAGCTTTCTTT.

CDR3 amino acids: CASSLSRTSGRAADTQYF. CDR3 coding DNA: TGTGCCAGCAGTTTATCGAGGACTAGCGGGAGGGCCGCAGATACGCAGTATTTT. The V and J genes are TRBV27 and TRBJ2-3; 15 bases fit TRBD2. CDR3 length: 18 amino acids. The V gene end was trimmed by 0 bases and the J gene end by 4 bases; junction bases not matched to a gene: 5. Germline CDR1 reads MNHEY; CDR2 reads SMNVEV (reference sequence).

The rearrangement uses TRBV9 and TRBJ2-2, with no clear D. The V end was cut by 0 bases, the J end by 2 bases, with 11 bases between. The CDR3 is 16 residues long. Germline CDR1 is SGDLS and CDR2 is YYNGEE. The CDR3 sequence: CASSVGASPNTGELFF. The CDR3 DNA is TGTGCCAGCAGCGTAGGGGCTTCCCCCAACACCGGGGAGCTGTTTTTT. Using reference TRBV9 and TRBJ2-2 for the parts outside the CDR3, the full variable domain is DSGVTQTPKHLITATGQRVTLRCSPRSGDLSVYWYQQSLDQGLQFLIQYYNGEERAKGNILERFSAQQFPDLHSELNLSSLELGDSALYFCASSVGASPNTGELFFGEGSRLTVL.

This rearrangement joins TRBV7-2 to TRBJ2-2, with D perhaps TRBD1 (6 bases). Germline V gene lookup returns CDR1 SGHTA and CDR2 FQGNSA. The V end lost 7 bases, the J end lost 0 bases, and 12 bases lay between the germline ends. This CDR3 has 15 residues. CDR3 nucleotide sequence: TGTGCCAGCACCCCGGGACAACCGAACACCGGGGAGCTGTTTTTT. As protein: CASTPGQPNTGELFF.

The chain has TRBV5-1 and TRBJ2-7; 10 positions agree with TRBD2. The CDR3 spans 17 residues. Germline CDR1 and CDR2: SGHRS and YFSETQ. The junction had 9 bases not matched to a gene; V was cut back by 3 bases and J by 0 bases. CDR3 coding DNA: TGCGCCAGCAGCTCGGGACTAGCGCTTATGAGCTCCTACGAGCAGTACTTC. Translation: CASSSGLALMSSYEQYF. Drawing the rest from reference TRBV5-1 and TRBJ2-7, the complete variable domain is KAGVTQTPRYLIKTRGQQVTLSCSPISGHRSVSWYQQTPGQGLQFLFEYFSETQRNKGNFPGRFSGRQFSNSRSEMNVSTLELGDSALYLCASSSGLALMSSYEQYFGPGTRLTVT.

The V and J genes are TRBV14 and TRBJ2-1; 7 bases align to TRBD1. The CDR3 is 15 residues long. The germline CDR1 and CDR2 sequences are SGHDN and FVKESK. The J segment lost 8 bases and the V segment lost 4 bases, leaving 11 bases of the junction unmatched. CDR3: CASSLQDRRFDEQFF. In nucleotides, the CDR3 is TGTGCCAGCAGCCTGCAGGACAGGCGATTTGATGAGCAGTTCTTC.

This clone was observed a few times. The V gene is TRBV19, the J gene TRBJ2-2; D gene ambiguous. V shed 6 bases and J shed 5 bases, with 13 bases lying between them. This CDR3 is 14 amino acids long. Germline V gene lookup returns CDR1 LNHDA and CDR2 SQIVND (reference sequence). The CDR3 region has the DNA TGTGCCAGTAGGACAACAGCAATGACCGGGGAGCTGTTTTTT. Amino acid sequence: CASRTTAMTGELFF.

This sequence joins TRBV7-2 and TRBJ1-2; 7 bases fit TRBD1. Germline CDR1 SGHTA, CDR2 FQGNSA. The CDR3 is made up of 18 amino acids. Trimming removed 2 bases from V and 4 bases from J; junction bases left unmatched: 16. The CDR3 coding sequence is TGTGCCAGCAGCTTATCGAGCCTCCATACCGGGACAGCCTATGGCTACACCTTC. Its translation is CASSLSSLHTGTAYGYTF.

This chain's CDR3 is CASSYLGTLRDTQYF. The CDR3 coding sequence is TGTGCCAGCAGTTACTTAGGGACTCTTCGAGATACGCAGTATTTT. The chain has TRBV6-5 and TRBJ2-3; D is perhaps TRBD2 (6 bases). Germline V gives CDR1 MNHEY, CDR2 SVGAGI. CDR3 length: 15 residues. Trimming pared 1 base from V and 5 bases from J, leaving 13 bases between.

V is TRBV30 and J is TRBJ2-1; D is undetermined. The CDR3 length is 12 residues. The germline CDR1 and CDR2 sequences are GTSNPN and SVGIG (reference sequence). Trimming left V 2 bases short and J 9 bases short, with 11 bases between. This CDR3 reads CAWSRGISEQFF. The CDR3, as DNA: TGTGCCTGGAGTCGTGGTATCAGTGAGCAGTTCTTC.

The CDR3 bases are TGTGCCAGCAGCTTGTTCTTGGGGGAGGGCACTGAAGCTTTCTTT. It specifies CASSLFLGEGTEAFF. The genes are TRBV5-5 and TRBJ1-1, with D possibly TRBD1 on 5 matching bases. The CDR3 spans 15 residues. Trimming cost V 1 base and J 4 bases, with 14 bases left between them. The germline V gene encodes CDR1 SGHKS and CDR2 YYEKEE (reference sequence).

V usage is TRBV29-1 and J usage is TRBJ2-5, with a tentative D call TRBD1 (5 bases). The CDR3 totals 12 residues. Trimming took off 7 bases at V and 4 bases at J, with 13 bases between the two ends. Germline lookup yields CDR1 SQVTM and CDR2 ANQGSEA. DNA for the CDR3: TGCAGCGCCAGCCAGGGTTCAGAGACCCAGTACTTC. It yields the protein CSASQGSETQYF.

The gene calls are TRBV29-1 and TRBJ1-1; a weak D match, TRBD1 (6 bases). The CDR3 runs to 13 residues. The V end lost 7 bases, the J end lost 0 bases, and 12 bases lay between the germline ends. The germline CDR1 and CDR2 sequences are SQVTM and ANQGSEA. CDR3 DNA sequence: TGCAGCGCCCAAACAGGGCTGAACACTGAAGCTTTCTTT. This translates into CSAQTGLNTEAFF. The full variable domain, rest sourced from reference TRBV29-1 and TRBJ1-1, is SAVISQKPSRDICQRGTSLTIQCQVDSQVTMMFWYRQQPGQSLTLIATANQGSEATYESGFVIDKFPISRPNLTFSTLTVSNMSPEDSSIYLCSAQTGLNTEAFFGQGTRLTVV.

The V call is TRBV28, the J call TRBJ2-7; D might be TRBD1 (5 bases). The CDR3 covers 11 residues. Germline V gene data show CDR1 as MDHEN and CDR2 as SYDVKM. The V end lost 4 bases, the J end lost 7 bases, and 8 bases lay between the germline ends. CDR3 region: CASSYKGEQYF. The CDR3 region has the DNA TGTGCCAGCAGTTACAAGGGGGAGCAGTACTTC.

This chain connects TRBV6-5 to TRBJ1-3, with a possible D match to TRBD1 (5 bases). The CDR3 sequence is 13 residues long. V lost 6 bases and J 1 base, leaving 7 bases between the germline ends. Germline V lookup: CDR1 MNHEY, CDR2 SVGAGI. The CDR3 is CASRQGSGNTIYF. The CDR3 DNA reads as TGTGCCAGCAGGCAGGGATCTGGAAACACCATATATTTT.

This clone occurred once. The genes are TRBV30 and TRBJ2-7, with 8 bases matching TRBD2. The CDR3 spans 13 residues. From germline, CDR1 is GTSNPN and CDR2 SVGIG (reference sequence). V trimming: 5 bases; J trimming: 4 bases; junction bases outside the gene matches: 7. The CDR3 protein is CAWALAGVYEQYF. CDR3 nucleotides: TGTGCCTGGGCGCTAGCGGGTGTTTACGAGCAGTACTTC.

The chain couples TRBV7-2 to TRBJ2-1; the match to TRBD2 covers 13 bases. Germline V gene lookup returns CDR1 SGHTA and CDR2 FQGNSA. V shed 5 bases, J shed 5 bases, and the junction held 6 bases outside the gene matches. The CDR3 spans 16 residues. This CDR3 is CASSPRGTSGNNEQFF. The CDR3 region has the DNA TGTGCCAGCAGCCCCCGGGGGACTAGCGGGAACAATGAGCAGTTCTTC.

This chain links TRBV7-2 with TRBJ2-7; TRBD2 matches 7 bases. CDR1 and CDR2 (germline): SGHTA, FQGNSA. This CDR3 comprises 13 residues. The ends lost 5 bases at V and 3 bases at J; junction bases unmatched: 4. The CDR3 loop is CASSGWGGYEQYF. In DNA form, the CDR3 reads TGTGCCAGCAGCGGCTGGGGGGGCTACGAGCAGTACTTC.

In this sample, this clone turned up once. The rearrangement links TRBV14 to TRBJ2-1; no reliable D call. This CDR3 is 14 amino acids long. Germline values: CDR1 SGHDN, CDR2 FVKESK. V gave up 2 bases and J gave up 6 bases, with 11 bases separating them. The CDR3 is CASSQFLMSNEQFF. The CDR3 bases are TGTGCCAGCAGCCAATTTCTTATGAGCAATGAGCAGTTCTTC.

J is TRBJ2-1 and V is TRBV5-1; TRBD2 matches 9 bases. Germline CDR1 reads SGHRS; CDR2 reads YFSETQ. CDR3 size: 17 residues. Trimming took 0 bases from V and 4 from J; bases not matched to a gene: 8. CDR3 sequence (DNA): TGCGCCAGCAGCTTGGTGTTGACTAGCGGAGATTACAATGAGCAGTTCTTC. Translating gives CASSLVLTSGDYNEQFF.

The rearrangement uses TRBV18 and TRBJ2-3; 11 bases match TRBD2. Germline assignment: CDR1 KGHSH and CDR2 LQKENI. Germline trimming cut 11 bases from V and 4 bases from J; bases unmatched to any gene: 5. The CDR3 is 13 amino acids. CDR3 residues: CASTSGSADTQYF. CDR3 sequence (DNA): TGTGCCTCCACTAGCGGGAGCGCAGATACGCAGTATTTT. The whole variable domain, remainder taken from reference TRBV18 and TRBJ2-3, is NAGVMQNPRHLVRRRGQEARLRCSPMKGHSHVYWYRQLPEEGLKFMVYLQKENIIDESGMPKERFSAEFPKEGPSILRIQQVVRGDSAAYFCASTSGSADTQYFGPGTRLTVL.

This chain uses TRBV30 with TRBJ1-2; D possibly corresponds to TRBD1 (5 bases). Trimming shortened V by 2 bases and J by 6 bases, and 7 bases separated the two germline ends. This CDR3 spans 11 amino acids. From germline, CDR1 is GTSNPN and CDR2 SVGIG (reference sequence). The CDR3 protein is CAWSKGNGYTF. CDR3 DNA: TGTGCCTGGAGTAAGGGGAATGGCTACACCTTC. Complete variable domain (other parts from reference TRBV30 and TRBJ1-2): SQTIHQWPATLVQPVGSPLSLECTVEGTSNPNLYWYRQAAGRGLQLLFYSVGIGQISSEVPQNLSASRPQDRQFILSSKKLLLSDSGFYLCAWSKGNGYTFGSGTRLTVV.

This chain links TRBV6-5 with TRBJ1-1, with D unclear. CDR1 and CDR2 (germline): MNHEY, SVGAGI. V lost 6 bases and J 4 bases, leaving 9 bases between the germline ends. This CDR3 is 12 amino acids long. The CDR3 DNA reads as TGTGCCAGCAGCCGTAGCGGCACTGAAGCTTTCTTT. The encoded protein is CASSRSGTEAFF.

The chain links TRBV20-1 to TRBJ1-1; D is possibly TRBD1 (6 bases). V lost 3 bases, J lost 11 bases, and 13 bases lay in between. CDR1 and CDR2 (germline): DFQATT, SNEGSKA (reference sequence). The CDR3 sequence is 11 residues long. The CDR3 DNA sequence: TGCAGTGCTAGGGACAGCACCTTCGCTTTCTTT. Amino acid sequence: CSARDSTFAFF.